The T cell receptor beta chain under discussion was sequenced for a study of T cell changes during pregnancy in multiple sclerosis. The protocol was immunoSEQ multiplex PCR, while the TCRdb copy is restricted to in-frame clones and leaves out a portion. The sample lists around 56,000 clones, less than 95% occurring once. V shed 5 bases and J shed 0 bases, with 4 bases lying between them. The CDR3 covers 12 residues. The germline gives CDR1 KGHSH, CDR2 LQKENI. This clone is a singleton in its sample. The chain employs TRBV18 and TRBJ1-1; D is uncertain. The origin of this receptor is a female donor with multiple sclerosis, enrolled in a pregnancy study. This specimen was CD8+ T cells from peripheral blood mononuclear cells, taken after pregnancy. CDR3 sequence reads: CASSSMNTEAFF. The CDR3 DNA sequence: TGTGCCAGCTCATCCATGAACACTGAAGCTTTCTTT. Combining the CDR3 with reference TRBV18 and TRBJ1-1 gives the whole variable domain NAGVMQNPRHLVRRRGQEARLRCSPMKGHSHVYWYRQLPEEGLKFMVYLQKENIIDESGMPKERFSAEFPKEGPSILRIQQVVRGDSAAYFCASSSMNTEAFFGQGTRLTVV.